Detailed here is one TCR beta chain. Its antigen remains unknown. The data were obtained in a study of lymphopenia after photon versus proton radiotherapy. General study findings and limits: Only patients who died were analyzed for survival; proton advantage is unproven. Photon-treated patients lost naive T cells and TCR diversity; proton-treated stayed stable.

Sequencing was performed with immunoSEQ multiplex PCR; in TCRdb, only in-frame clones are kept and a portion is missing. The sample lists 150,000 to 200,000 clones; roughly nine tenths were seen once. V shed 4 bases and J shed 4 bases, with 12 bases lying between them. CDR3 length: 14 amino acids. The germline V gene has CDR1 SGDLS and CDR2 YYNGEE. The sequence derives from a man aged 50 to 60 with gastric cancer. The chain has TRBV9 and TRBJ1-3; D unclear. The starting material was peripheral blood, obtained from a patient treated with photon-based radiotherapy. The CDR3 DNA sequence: TGTGCCAGCAGCTCCTCTCCCCTAGGAAACACCATATATTTT. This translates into CASSSSPLGNTIYF.